The rows below give T cell receptor beta chains drawn from one sample of a study of T-cell memory formation after mild COVID-19. TCRdb used MiXCR to reprocess the 5' RACE reads, holding one entry per CDR3 protein. The sample records approximately 410,000 distinct CDR3 sequences, around a quarter being singletons. Sequencing was performed on PBMCs or a T cell subset sorted from them (not recorded which). The receptor source for this set is an adult woman who had mild COVID-19 (a few samples of this study predate the infection). Cell type and time point are not known. Both conserved end residues are part of each CDR3. A D gene is named only where the DNA matches it firmly. Not all rows give a size; the values are once, few, many and, for expanded clones, a class.

clone size	D gene	V gene	J gene	CDR3 DNA	CDR3 protein
NA	NA	TRBV7-2	TRBJ1-1	TGTGCCAGCAGCTCCTACTACACTGAAGCTTTCTTT	CASSSYYTEAFF
few	TRBD2	TRBV4-2	TRBJ2-3	TGTGCCAGCAAGGGACTAGCGGGTATAACAGATACGCAGTATTTT	CASKGLAGITDTQYF
NA	TRBD2	TRBV7-2	TRBJ2-3	TGTGCCAGCAGCTTAGAAATGGCGGGAGGGCCTACGGATACGCAGTATTTT	CASSLEMAGGPTDTQYF
few	TRBD2	TRBV20-1	TRBJ2-1	TGCAGTGCTAGTGGTGCGGGAGTTTCCTCTGATGAGCAGTTCTTC	CSASGAGVSSDEQFF
few	NA	TRBV12-3/TRBV12-4	TRBJ2-5	TGTGCCAGCACTGACGGACGGGGTACGGCCCAGTACTTC	CASTDGRGTAQYF
NA	TRBD2	TRBV9	TRBJ2-2	TGTGCCAGCAGCGTAGCAGCGGGGGGGCCCACCGGGGAGCTGTTTTTT	CASSVAAGGPTGELFF
NA	TRBD1	TRBV7-9	TRBJ2-3	TGTGCCAGCAGCTTTGGACAGGGGGGAACCCCAGATACGCAGTATTTT	CASSFGQGGTPDTQYF
NA	TRBD2	TRBV12-3/TRBV12-4	TRBJ2-7	TGTGCCAGCAGTTCCAGGACTAGCCGAAGCGAGCAGTACTTC	CASSSRTSRSEQYF
NA	TRBD2	TRBV19	TRBJ2-5	TGTGCCAGTAGCGGACTAGCGGGAAGGGAGACCCAGTACTTC	CASSGLAGRETQYF
few	NA	TRBV7-9	TRBJ1-2	TGTGCCAGCAGCTTAAAGGGGTCATGGGGCTACACCTTC	CASSLKGSWGYTF
few	TRBD1	TRBV29-1	TRBJ1-1	TGCAGCGTGTCGGGACAGGGGGCTTACACTGAAGCTTTCTTT	CSVSGQGAYTEAFF
many	NA	TRBV6-5	TRBJ1-1	TGTGCCAGCAGTTACGGCAGGATGAACACTGAAGCTTTCTTT	CASSYGRMNTEAFF
many	TRBD1	TRBV10-3	TRBJ2-7	TGTGCCATCAATCCGGGACAGGCCGCCTACGAGCAGTACTTC	CAINPGQAAYEQYF
few	TRBD1	TRBV12-5	TRBJ2-3	TGTGCTAGTGGTATCGGGACAGTTAGCACAGATACGCAGTATTTT	CASGIGTVSTDTQYF
NA	NA	TRBV12-3/TRBV12-4	TRBJ2-7	TGTGCCAGCAGTACCCTAGGTTGGGCGCAGTACTTC	CASSTLGWAQYF
NA	TRBD1	TRBV7-9	TRBJ2-7	TGTGCCAGCAGCTTAGAATCGTACCGGGACAGGGACTCCTACGAGCAGTACTTC	CASSLESYRDRDSYEQYF
NA	NA	TRBV12-3/TRBV12-4	TRBJ2-7	TGTGCCAGCAGTCCCAACCCGGCAAGCCTCTACGAGCAGTACTTC	CASSPNPASLYEQYF
NA	TRBD2	TRBV20-1	TRBJ2-7	TGCAGTGCTAGACTGGTGCTAGCGGGAGTTAGCTCCTACGAGCAGTACTTC	CSARLVLAGVSSYEQYF
NA	NA	TRBV12-2	TRBJ2-7	TGTGCAAGTCGTTATGCGGCGGGTCCCGGCTACGAGCAGTACTTC	CASRYAAGPGYEQYF
few	NA	TRBV5-4	TRBJ1-3	TGTGCCAGCAGCACCGGACTCGACTCTGGAAACACCATATATTTT	CASSTGLDSGNTIYF
few	NA	TRBV7-9	TRBJ2-3	TGTGCCAGCAGCTTAGTGTCCCTAGCCTCCACAGATACGCAGTATTTT	CASSLVSLASTDTQYF
many	NA	TRBV12-3/TRBV12-4	TRBJ1-3	TGTGCCAGCAGTTTGGTCGGGTCTGGAAACACCATATATTTT	CASSLVGSGNTIYF
few	NA	TRBV4-1	TRBJ1-1	TGCGCCAGCAGCCAAGATCCCGGGGGAACGAACACTGAAGCTTTCTTT	CASSQDPGGTNTEAFF
NA	NA	TRBV12-3/TRBV12-4	TRBJ2-7	TGTGCCAGCAGCCCTAGCAGGGGCAGGTACGAGCAGTACTTC	CASSPSRGRYEQYF
NA	TRBD1	TRBV20-1	TRBJ1-2	TGCAGTGCTGTTTCCGGAGGGGGCAGAGATGGCTACACCTTC	CSAVSGGGRDGYTF
few	NA	TRBV30	TRBJ1-1	TGTGCCTGGAGGACCCGGACAGCTGAAGCTTTCTTT	CAWRTRTAEAFF
few	TRBD2	TRBV28	TRBJ2-1	TGTGCCAGCAGTTTGCGCGAGCTAGCGGGGGGGCTATACAATGAGCAGTTCTTC	CASSLRELAGGLYNEQFF
many	TRBD2	TRBV10-3	TRBJ2-3	TGTGCCATCAGTGGGACTAGCGGCACAGATACGCAGTATTTT	CAISGTSGTDTQYF
NA	NA	TRBV18	TRBJ2-2	TGTGCCAGCTCACCACAGACGGACTCCACCGGGGAGCTGTTTTTT	CASSPQTDSTGELFF
NA	NA	TRBV15	TRBJ1-2	TGTGCCACCAGCAGAGCCTTAGGGTTGGAGGCCCACTATGGCTACACCTTC	CATSRALGLEAHYGYTF
NA	NA	TRBV5-5	TRBJ1-1	TGTGCCAGCAGTTCTACCCCGCCTGACACTGAAGCTTTCTTT	CASSSTPPDTEAFF
few	TRBD2	TRBV5-1	TRBJ2-1	TGCGCCAGCAGCCCGCCCGGACTAGCGGGAGATGTTTTGGATGAGCAGTTCTTC	CASSPPGLAGDVLDEQFF
NA	TRBD1	TRBV12-3/TRBV12-4	TRBJ1-5	TGTGCCAGCAGTTTAGGGTTGACAGGGGCGATCAATCAGCCCCAGCATTTT	CASSLGLTGAINQPQHF
once	NA	TRBV7-2	TRBJ1-2	TGTGCCAGCAGCTTGGGCTTGTTGGTCGGCTCTCGGGGGTATGGCTACACCTTC	CASSLGLLVGSRGYGYTF
few	NA	TRBV12-3/TRBV12-4	TRBJ2-1	TGTGCCAGCAGTTTAGTTCCCAGGAAGTTGGGGAGAGGGGGTTTAGATGAGCAGTTCTTC	CASSLVPRKLGRGGLDEQFF
NA	NA	TRBV24-1	TRBJ1-2	TGTGCCACCAGTGAGGGACCCCCAAGTCCTGGCTACACCTTC	CATSEGPPSPGYTF
NA	TRBD2	TRBV9	TRBJ2-1	TGTGCCAGCAGCCCCCATAGCGGGGGTGACTACAATGAGCAGTTCTTC	CASSPHSGGDYNEQFF
many	TRBD2	TRBV5-1	TRBJ2-1	TGCGCCAGCAGCTTGGCCGGCGAAAGCGGGGGTCTCAATGAGCAGTTCTTC	CASSLAGESGGLNEQFF
many	NA	TRBV9	TRBJ2-1	TGTGCCAGCAGCGTAGGTTCCCTATACTACAATGAGCAGTTCTTC	CASSVGSLYYNEQFF
NA	NA	TRBV2	TRBJ2-2	TGTGCCACCCAGGAGGGGCCGAACACCGGGGAGCTGTTTTTT	CATQEGPNTGELFF
NA	TRBD1	TRBV7-2	TRBJ1-2	TGTGCCAGCAGCTCGAGACAGGGGGCCTATGGCTACACCTTC	CASSSRQGAYGYTF
NA	NA	TRBV13	TRBJ2-7	TGTGCCAGCAGCTTACAGGGGATAGATTACGAGCAGTACTTC	CASSLQGIDYEQYF
NA	TRBD1	TRBV10-3	TRBJ1-2	TGTGCCTCAGCCGGGACAGGGGACTATGGCTACACCTTC	CASAGTGDYGYTF
few	NA	TRBV29-1	TRBJ1-2	TGCAGCGTTGACGGCCAGCTTCGTGGCTACACCTTC	CSVDGQLRGYTF
many	NA	TRBV12-3/TRBV12-4	TRBJ1-1	TGTGCCAGCAGTTCGGGGGTGAACACTGAAGCTTTCTTT	CASSSGVNTEAFF